The 10 T cell receptor gamma chains reported below all come from one sample, sequenced in a study of gamma-delta T cells after stem cell transplantation. TCRdb ran CATT on the RT-PCR reads. The table lists 2,500 to 3,000 gamma-chain clones, more than 15% of them singletons. Sequencing was carried out using gamma-delta T cells. The receptors were gathered from a human donor. It is not recorded whose cells these are; they may come from a transplant donor.

To note about this clone: The sample holds other DNA sequences that translate to the same CDR3. The chain couples TRGV3 to TRGJ1 or TRGJ2. With 0 bases clipped from V and 7 bases from J, the junction kept 9 bases outside the gene matches. The germline V gene has CDR1 VTNTFY and CDR2 YDVSTARD (reference sequence). This CDR3 is 14 amino acids long. CDR3 sequence (DNA): TGTGCCACCTGGGACAGGCCGGGGGGCTATAAGAAACTCTTT. It is translated as CATWDRPGGYKKLF.

This clone was seen only a few times. CDR3 in DNA: TGTGCCTTGTGGGAGGTGATTGGCGAGTTGGGCAAAAAAATCAAGGTATTT. Protein: CALWEVIGELGKKIKVF. The chain employs TRGV9 and TRGJP. The junction had 6 bases not matched to a gene; V was cut back by 0 bases and J by 7 bases. This CDR3 region has 17 residues. Germline loops: CDR1 GITISATS, CDR2 ISYDGTV (reference sequence).

Judged by abundance, this clone is medium-sized. DNA of the CDR3: TGTGCCTTGTGGGAGCAAGGGTATTATAAGAAACTCTTT. The encoded protein is CALWEQGYYKKLF. The rearrangement links TRGV9 to TRGJ1 or TRGJ2. Germline values: CDR1 GITISATS, CDR2 ISYDGTV (reference sequence). The CDR3 runs 13 residues. After removal of 3 bases from V and 4 bases from J, the junction contained 6 bases not matched to a gene.

This clone showed up just a few times. This sequence joins TRGV2 and TRGJ1 or TRGJ2. Per the germline V gene, CDR1 is EGSNGY and CDR2 is YDSYNSKV. The CDR3 totals 12 residues. The V gene end was trimmed by 3 bases and the J gene end by 12 bases; junction bases not matched to a gene: 11. The CDR3 region has the DNA TGTGCCACCTGGGACTGCCCCGGGTGGAAACTCTTT. Protein product: CATWDCPGWKLF.

Sample share makes this clone medium-sized. A much bigger clone sits one base away, suggesting this may be a read error. This sample includes further DNA sequences coding for the same CDR3. The chain links TRGV9 to TRGJP. The ends lost 0 bases at V and 5 bases at J; junction bases unmatched: 1. CDR3 length: 16 amino acids. Per the germline V gene, CDR1 is GITISATS and CDR2 is ISYDGTV (reference sequence). The CDR3 nucleotides are TGTGCCTTGTGGGAGGTGGAAGAGTTGGGCAAAAAAATCAAGGTATTT. Its protein product is CALWEVEELGKKIKVF.

This clone has a handful of counts. The sample contains more than one DNA sequence encoding this CDR3. The chain joins TRGV2 to TRGJ1 or TRGJ2. The V and J ends lost 0 bases and 4 bases, in that order; junction bases with no gene match: 3. The germline gives CDR1 EGSNGY, CDR2 YDSYNSKV. The CDR3 loop spans 13 amino acids. The CDR3 DNA reads as TGTGCCACCTGGGACGGGCCGTATTATAAGAAACTCTTT. Encoded protein: CATWDGPYYKKLF.

This clone was picked up a small number of times. Other DNA sequences from this sample encode an identical CDR3 as well. The CDR3 spells CATWDGRYYKKLF. For the CDR3, the DNA is TGTGCCACCTGGGATGGGCGTTATTATAAGAAACTCTTT. The chain uses TRGV4 and TRGJ1 or TRGJ2. The V gene's germline CDR1 is EGSTGY and CDR2 YDSYTSSV. CDR3 length: 13 amino acids. After removal of 0 bases from V and 3 bases from J, the junction contained 2 bases not matched to a gene.

The gene calls are TRGV9 and TRGJ1 or TRGJ2. This CDR3 is 13 amino acids long. The V gene's germline CDR1 is GITISATS and CDR2 ISYDGTV (reference sequence). After removal of 8 bases from V and 0 bases from J, the junction contained 7 bases not matched to a gene. The CDR3 sequence is CALSPLNYYKKLF. The CDR3 nucleotides are TGTGCCTTGTCTCCACTGAATTATTATAAGAAACTCTTT.

This clone occurred a few times. The chain carries TRGV8 and TRGJP2. The CDR3 extends over 15 amino acids. Germline trimming cut 5 bases from V and 0 bases from J; bases unmatched to any gene: 6. CDR1 and CDR2 (germline): VENAVY, YDSYNSRV. The CDR3 loop is CATWVKYSSDWIKTF. Here the CDR3 DNA reads TGTGCCACCTGGGTCAAATATAGTAGTGATTGGATCAAGACGTTT.

This clone is classed as large. The same CDR3 arises from other DNA sequences in this sample as well. This chain joins TRGV9 and TRGJP. From germline, CDR1 is GITISATS and CDR2 ISYDGTV (reference sequence). The CDR3 loop spans 16 amino acids. Trimming at V came to 0 bases and at J to 7 bases, leaving 3 bases not matched to a gene. The CDR3 DNA follows: TGTGCCTTGTGGGAGGTGCAGGAGTTGGGCAAAAAAATCAAGGTATTT. Amino acid sequence: CALWEVQELGKKIKVF.